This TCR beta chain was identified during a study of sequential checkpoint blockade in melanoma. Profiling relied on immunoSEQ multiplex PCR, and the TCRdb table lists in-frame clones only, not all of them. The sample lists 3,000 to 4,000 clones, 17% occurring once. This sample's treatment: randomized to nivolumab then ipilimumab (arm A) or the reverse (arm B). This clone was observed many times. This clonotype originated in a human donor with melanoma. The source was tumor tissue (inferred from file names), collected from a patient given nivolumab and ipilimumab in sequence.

Written as DNA, the CDR3 is TGTGCCAGCAGTTTAAGCGACAGGGTCATCTATGGCTACACCTTC. Its translation is CASSLSDRVIYGYTF. The chain combines TRBV11-3 with TRBJ1-2; 7 bases fit TRBD1. Unmatched junction bases numbered 11, after V lost 6 bases and J lost 4 bases. CDR3 length: 15 residues. CDR1 is SGHNT, CDR2 YENEEA, per germline.